This T cell receptor beta chain was retrieved from a study of T cells after posttransplantation cyclophosphamide. Study-level points and caveats: Recipient CMV seropositivity and CMV reactivation strongly tracked TRB clonality. TRB overlap between skin or GI tissue T cells and blood was limited. Later blood repertoires were often dominated by clones from the donor CD8+ memory compartment.

TCRdb's table, derived via immunoSEQ multiplex PCR, lists solely in-frame clones and lacks some. The sample yields 6,000 to 9,500 clones, roughly four fifths seen once. The CDR3 is made up of 13 amino acids. In germline, CDR1 is MNHEY, CDR2 SVGAGI. Between the trimmed V and J ends, which lost 7 bases and 2 bases, there was a span of 12 bases. Cyclophosphamide on days +3 and +4 followed busulfan-fludarabine conditioning and a marrow graft. In its sample, this clone was seen a few times. No antigen is known for it. The J gene is TRBJ2-7, the V gene TRBV6-5, with D perhaps TRBD1 (5 bases). Sequencing was performed on CD4+ T cells sorted from blood, taken 950 to 1,200 days after allogeneic stem cell transplant with posttransplant cyclophosphamide. This receptor was taken from a female patient aged 40-49 years who received an allogeneic stem cell transplant from a related donor, was CMV-positive, and had no GVHD. Some T cells may be the graft donor's. The CDR3 protein is CASNERQTYEQYF. Here the CDR3 DNA reads TGTGCCAGCAACGAGCGACAGACCTACGAGCAGTACTTC.